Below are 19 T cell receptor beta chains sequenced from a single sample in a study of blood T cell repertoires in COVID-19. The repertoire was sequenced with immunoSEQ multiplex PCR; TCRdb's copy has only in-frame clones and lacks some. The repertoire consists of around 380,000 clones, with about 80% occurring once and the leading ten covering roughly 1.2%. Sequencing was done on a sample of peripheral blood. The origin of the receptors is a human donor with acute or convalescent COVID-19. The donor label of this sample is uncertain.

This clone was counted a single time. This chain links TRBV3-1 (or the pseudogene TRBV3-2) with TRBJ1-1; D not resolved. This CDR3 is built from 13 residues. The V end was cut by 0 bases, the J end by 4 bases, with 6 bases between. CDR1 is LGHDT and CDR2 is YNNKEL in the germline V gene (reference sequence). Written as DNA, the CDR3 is TGTGCCAGCAGCCAAGACCGTATCACTGAAGCTTTCTTT. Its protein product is CASSQDRITEAFF.

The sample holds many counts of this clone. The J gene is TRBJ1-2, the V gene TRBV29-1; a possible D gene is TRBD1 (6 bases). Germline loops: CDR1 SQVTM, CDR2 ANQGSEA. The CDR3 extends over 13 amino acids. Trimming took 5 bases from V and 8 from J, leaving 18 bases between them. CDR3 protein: CSVRRTATGGYTF. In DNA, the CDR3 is TGCAGCGTTCGCAGGACAGCCACGGGGGGCTACACCTTC.

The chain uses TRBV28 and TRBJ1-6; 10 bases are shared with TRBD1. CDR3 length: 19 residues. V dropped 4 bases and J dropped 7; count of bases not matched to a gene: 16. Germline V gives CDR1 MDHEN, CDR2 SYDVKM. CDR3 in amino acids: CASSSLTPEDRGENSPLHF. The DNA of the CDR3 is TGTGCCAGCAGTTCCCTCACCCCTGAGGACAGGGGGGAAAATTCACCCCTCCACTTT.

CDR3 bases: TGTGCCATCAGCGGGGGGGCGAACACCGGGGAGCTGTTTTTT. It yields the protein CAISGGANTGELFF. The chain is built from TRBV10-3 and TRBJ2-2, with TRBD2 identical over 8 bases. With 6 bases clipped from V and 0 bases from J, the junction kept 0 bases outside the gene matches. The CDR3 loop spans 14 amino acids. Germline V gives CDR1 ENHRY, CDR2 SYGVKD.

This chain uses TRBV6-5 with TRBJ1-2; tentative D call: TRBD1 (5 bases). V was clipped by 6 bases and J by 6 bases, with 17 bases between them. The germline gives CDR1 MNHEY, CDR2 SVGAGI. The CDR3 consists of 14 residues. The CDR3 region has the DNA TGTGCCAGCAGGAATATAGGGGTTTGGGATGGCTACACCTTC. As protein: CASRNIGVWDGYTF.

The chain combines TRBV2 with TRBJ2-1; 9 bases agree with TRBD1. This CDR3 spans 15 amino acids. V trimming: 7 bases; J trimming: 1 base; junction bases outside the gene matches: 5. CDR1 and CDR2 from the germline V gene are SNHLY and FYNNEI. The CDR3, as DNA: TGTGCCAGCACTATGACAGGGGGGTCCTACAATGAGCAGTTCTTC. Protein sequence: CASTMTGGSYNEQFF.

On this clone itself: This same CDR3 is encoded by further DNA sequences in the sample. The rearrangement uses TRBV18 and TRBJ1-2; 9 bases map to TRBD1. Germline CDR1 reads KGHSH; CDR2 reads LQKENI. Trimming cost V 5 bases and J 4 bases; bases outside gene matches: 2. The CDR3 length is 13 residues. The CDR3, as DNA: TGTGCCAGCTCATCGGACAGGGGCTATGGCTACACCTTC. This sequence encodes CASSSDRGYGYTF.

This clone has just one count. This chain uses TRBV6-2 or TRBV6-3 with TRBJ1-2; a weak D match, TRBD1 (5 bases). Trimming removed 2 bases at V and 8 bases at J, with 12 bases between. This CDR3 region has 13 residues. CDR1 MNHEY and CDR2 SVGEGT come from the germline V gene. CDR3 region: CASSYGTSEGYTF. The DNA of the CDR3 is TGTGCCAGCAGTTACGGGACTTCCGAGGGCTACACCTTC.

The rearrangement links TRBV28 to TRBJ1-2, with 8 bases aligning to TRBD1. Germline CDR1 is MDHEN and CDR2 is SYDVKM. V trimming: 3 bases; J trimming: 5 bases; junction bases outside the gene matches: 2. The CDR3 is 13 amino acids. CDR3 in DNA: TGTGCCAGCAGTTTGCAGGGGGCGTATGGCTACACCTTC. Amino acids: CASSLQGAYGYTF.

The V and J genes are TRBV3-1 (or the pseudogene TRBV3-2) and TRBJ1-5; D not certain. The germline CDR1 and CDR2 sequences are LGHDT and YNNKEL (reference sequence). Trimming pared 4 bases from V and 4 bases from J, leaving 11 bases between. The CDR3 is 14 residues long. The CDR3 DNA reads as TGTGCCAGCAGCCGCTCAGGAGGGAATCAGCCCCAGCATTTT. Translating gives CASSRSGGNQPQHF.

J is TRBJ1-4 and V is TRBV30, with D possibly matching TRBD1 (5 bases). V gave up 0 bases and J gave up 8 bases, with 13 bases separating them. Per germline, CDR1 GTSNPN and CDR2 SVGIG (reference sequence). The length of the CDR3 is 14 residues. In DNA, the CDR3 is TGTGCCTGGAGTGTGGGGCAGACCAGGGAAAAACTGTTTTTT. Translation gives CAWSVGQTREKLFF.

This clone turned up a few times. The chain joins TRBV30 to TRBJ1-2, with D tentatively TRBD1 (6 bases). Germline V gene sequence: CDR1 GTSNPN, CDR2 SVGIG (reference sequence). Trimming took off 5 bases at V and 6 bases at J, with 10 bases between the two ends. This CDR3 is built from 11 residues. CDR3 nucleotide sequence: TGTGCCTGGCCTAGACAGGATGGCTACACCTTC. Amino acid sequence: CAWPRQDGYTF.

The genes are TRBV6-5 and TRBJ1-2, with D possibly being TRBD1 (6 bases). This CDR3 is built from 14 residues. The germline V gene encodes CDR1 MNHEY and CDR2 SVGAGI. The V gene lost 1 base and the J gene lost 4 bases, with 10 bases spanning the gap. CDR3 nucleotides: TGTGCCAGCAGTTACTTGGGGGCCAGCTATGGCTACACCTTC. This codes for CASSYLGASYGYTF.

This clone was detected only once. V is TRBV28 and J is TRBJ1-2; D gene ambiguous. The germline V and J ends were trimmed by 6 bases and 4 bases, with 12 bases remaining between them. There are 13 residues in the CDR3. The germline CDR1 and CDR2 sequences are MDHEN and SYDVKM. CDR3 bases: TGTGCCAGCAGGGGGAGTGCGGCCTATGGCTACACCTTC. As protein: CASRGSAAYGYTF.

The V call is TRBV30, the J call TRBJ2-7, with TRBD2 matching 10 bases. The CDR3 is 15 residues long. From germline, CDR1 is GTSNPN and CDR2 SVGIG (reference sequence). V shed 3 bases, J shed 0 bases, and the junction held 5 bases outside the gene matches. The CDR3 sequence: CAWRGGLAVSYEQYF. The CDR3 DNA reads TGTGCCTGGAGAGGCGGACTAGCGGTCTCCTACGAGCAGTACTTC.

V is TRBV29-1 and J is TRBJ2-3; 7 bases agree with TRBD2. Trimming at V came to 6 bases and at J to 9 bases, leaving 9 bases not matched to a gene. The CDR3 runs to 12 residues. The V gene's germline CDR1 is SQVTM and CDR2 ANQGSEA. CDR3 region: CSVSRGEGTQYF. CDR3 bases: TGCAGCGTGTCCCGGGGGGAGGGGACGCAGTATTTT.

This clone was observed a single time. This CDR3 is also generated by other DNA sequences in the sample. CDR3 sequence reads: CASSLDRGETQYF. Here the CDR3 DNA reads TGTGCCAGCAGCTTAGATCGGGGGGAGACCCAGTACTTC. This chain connects TRBV11-2 to TRBJ2-5; possibly TRBD2 for D (6 bases). V was clipped by 0 bases and J by 5 bases, with 7 bases between them. The CDR3 runs 13 residues. Germline assignment: CDR1 SGHAT and CDR2 FQNNGV.

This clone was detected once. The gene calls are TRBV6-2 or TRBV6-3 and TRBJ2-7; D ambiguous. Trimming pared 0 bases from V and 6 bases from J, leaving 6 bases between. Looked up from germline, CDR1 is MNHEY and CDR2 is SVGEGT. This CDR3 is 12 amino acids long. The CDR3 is CASSYSFREQYF. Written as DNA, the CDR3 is TGTGCCAGCAGTTACTCTTTCCGCGAGCAGTACTTC.

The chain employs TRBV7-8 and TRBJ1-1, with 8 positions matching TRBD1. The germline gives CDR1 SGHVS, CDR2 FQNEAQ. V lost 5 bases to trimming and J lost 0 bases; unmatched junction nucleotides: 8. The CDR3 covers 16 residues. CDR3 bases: TGTGCCAGCAGCCCAAGGGACAGGCCCTTGAACACTGAAGCTTTCTTT. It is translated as CASSPRDRPLNTEAFF.